This record covers a single T cell receptor (beta chain). This sample stems from a study of blood T cell repertoires in COVID-19. Whole-study context: Spain, Italy and the United States supplied samples that represented acute and convalescent COVID-19. PBMCs, B-cell-depleted T cells, or T cells provided the cDNA or gDNA that made up the material.

As handled by the study authors: Amplification from reference gene primers served as the basis for estimated nucleated cell counts. Produced via immunoSEQ multiplex PCR; TCRdb's table is partial and in-frame only. V and J calls and clone size are those listed in that table; D and trimming were worked out from the DNA. Counted here are around 450,000 clones, approximately 90% occurring once; the ten biggest clones make up approximately 4.5%. This CDR3 spans 17 amino acids. J was trimmed by 1 base and V by 5 bases; bases with no gene match: 12. Looked up from germline, CDR1 is SEHNR and CDR2 is FQNEAQ (reference sequence).

Sequencing was carried out using peripheral blood. V is TRBV7-9 and J is TRBJ1-1, with TRBD1 matching over 8 bases. The receptor was derived from a woman younger than 45 with acute or convalescent COVID-19. DNA for the CDR3: TGTGCCAGCAGCAGAAGAACCTTTACAGGGGGGAACACTGAAGCTTTCTTT. It is translated as CASSRRTFTGGNTEAFF.